These T cell receptor beta chains were read from a single sample in a study of cytomegalovirus exposure and HLA in healthy donors. Clones were read by immunoSEQ multiplex PCR, and TCRdb kept only the in-frame ones, dropping some. The sample has 85,000 to 95,000 clones; less than 80% are singletons. The specimen sequenced was PBMCs. These receptors came from a man between 25 and 39 years old in good health and CMV-seropositive. Both conserved end residues are trimmed from each CDR3. D genes are given only for firm matches. A row's size may be missing; if present it is once, few, many or a size class.

d_gene: .
v_gene: TRBV19
abundance: .
CDR3aa: ASSQSGQETQY

d_gene: TRBD1
v_gene: TRBV9
abundance: few
CDR3aa: ASSSGTDYNEQF

d_gene: .
v_gene: TRBV29-1
abundance: .
CDR3aa: SVSQVKQETQY

d_gene: .
v_gene: TRBV7-2
abundance: .
CDR3aa: ASSLNAVSYEQY

d_gene: .
v_gene: TRBV7-8
abundance: .
CDR3aa: ASSDAAGNQPQH

d_gene: TRBD2
v_gene: TRBV4-1
abundance: .
CDR3aa: ASSHPLAGGSRAQY

d_gene: .
v_gene: TRBV28
abundance: .
CDR3aa: ASSFRDMGNIQY

d_gene: TRBD2
v_gene: TRBV27
abundance: .
CDR3aa: ASSLRLAGEQF

d_gene: TRBD2
v_gene: TRBV15
abundance: .
CDR3aa: ATSRASGGNNEQF

d_gene: TRBD2
v_gene: TRBV11-3
abundance: .
CDR3aa: ASSPSGSSYNEQF

d_gene: .
v_gene: TRBV5-1
abundance: few
CDR3aa: ASSLDGLYEQY

d_gene: TRBD1
v_gene: TRBV9
abundance: .
CDR3aa: ASSGSGDRGPDTQY

d_gene: .
v_gene: TRBV11-2
abundance: .
CDR3aa: ASSPPWQGGVQY

d_gene: .
v_gene: TRBV9
abundance: once
CDR3aa: ASSARPGEAF

d_gene: TRBD2
v_gene: TRBV5-4
abundance: once
CDR3aa: ASSPERGGYTGELF

d_gene: .
v_gene: TRBV6-5
abundance: .
CDR3aa: ASSSTRVYQPQH

d_gene: TRBD1
v_gene: TRBV5-1
abundance: .
CDR3aa: ASSLERGRVGDEQF

d_gene: TRBD1
v_gene: TRBV5-6
abundance: .
CDR3aa: ASSFTGGPAQH

d_gene: .
v_gene: TRBV19
abundance: .
CDR3aa: ASSIGSDTEAF

d_gene: .
v_gene: TRBV14
abundance: .
CDR3aa: ASSQTINQPQH

d_gene: .
v_gene: TRBV5-8
abundance: .
CDR3aa: ASSLEGGYYGYT

d_gene: .
v_gene: TRBV4-1
abundance: .
CDR3aa: ASSGPYEQY

d_gene: TRBD2
v_gene: TRBV4-1
abundance: .
CDR3aa: ASSRPREARPYYEQY

d_gene: TRBD1
v_gene: TRBV6-1
abundance: few
CDR3aa: ASSGRGGTGYT

d_gene: .
v_gene: TRBV5-6
abundance: .
CDR3aa: ASSLIPDEQF

d_gene: TRBD1
v_gene: TRBV28
abundance: .
CDR3aa: ASSSTGTGGIYEQY

d_gene: TRBD1
v_gene: TRBV10-3
abundance: .
CDR3aa: AISENLPGTAGNTIY

d_gene: .
v_gene: TRBV21-1
abundance: .
CDR3aa: ASSKESGTGCRGSNQPQH

d_gene: TRBD1
v_gene: TRBV6-5
abundance: .
CDR3aa: ASSYSDRGVGETQY

d_gene: TRBD1
v_gene: TRBV6-5
abundance: .
CDR3aa: ASTRQGSDEQY